This T cell receptor beta chain was captured in a study of blood T cell repertoires in COVID-19. Study-level background: Nucleic acid was either cDNA or gDNA, and it came from T cells, B-cell-depleted T cells, or PBMCs.

The CDR3 loop spans 15 amino acids. In germline, CDR1 is SEHNR, CDR2 FQNEAQ (reference sequence). V shed 3 bases and J shed 1 base, with 12 bases lying between them. Produced via immunoSEQ multiplex PCR; TCRdb's table is partial and in-frame only. The data contain fewer than 25,000 clones, roughly 89% of them singletons. This receptor was obtained from a human donor in a cohort sampled during active COVID-19. Sequencing was done on a sample of peripheral blood. The chain is built from TRBV7-9 and TRBJ1-1; D unresolved. CDR3 sequence (DNA): TGTGCCAGCAGCTTTGACACCGCCAGGAACACTGAAGCTTTCTTT. It translates to CASSFDTARNTEAFF.